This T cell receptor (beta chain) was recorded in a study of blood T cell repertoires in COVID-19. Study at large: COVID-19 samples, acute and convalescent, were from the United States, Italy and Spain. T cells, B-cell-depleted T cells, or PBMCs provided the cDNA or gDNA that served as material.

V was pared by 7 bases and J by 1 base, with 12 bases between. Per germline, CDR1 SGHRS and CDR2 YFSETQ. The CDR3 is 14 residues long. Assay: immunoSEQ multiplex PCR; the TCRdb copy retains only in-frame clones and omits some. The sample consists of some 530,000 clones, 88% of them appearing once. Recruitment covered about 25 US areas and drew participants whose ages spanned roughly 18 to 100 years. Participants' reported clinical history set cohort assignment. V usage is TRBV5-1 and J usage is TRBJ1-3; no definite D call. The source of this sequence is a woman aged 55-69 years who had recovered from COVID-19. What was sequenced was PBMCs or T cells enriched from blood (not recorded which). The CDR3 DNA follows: TGCGCCAGCCGCTCCTCGGGTTCTGGAAACACCATATATTTT. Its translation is CASRSSGSGNTIYF. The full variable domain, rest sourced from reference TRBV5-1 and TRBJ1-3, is KAGVTQTPRYLIKTRGQQVTLSCSPISGHRSVSWYQQTPGQGLQFLFEYFSETQRNKGNFPGRFSGRQFSNSRSEMNVSTLELGDSALYLCASRSSGSGNTIYFGEGSWLTVV.